This T cell receptor (beta chain) was sequenced for a study of blood T cells in healthy people across ages. Then a second PCR, running roughly 7 to 11 cycles, was carried out with a sample-barcoded 5' primer and a J-beta primer mix. TCRdb independently ran MiXCR on the 5' RACE reads; one entry per CDR3 protein. The repertoire has around 500,000 distinct CDR3 sequences, 40% to 50% of them found once; the top ten carry roughly 24%. The receptor was derived from an elderly man in good health. Sequenced: blood.

In nucleotides, the CDR3 is TGTGCCAGCAGTTACTCGAGGGGGGTGGGGGACACTGAAGCTTTCTTT. This encodes CASSYSRGVGDTEAFF. The V gene is TRBV6-6, the J gene TRBJ1-1; a possible D gene is TRBD1 (6 bases). V was trimmed by 0 bases and J by 3 bases, leaving 14 bases between them. Per the germline V gene, CDR1 is MNHNY and CDR2 is SVGAGI (reference sequence). The CDR3 has 16 residues.